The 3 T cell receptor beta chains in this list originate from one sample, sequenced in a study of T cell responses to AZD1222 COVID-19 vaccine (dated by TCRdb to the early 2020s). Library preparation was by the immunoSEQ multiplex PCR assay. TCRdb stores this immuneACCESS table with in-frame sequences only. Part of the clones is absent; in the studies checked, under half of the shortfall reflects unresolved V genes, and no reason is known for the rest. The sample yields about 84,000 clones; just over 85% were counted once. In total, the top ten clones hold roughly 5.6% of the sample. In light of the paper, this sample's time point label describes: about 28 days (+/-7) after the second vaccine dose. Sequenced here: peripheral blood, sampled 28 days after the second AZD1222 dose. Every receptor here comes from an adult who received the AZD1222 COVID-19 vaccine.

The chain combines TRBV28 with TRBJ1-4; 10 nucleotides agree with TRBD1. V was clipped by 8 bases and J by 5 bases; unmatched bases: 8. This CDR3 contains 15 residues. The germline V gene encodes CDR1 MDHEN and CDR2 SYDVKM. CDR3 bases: TGTGCCAGCGGGGACAGGGGACGGGTGAATGAAAAACTGTTTTTT. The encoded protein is CASGDRGRVNEKLFF. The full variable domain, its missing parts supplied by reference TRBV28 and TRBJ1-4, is DVKVTQSSRYLVKRTGEKVFLECVQDMDHENMFWYRQDPGLGLRLIYFSYDVKMKEKGDIPEGYSVSREKKERFSLILESASTNQTSMYLCASGDRGRVNEKLFFGSGTQLSVL.

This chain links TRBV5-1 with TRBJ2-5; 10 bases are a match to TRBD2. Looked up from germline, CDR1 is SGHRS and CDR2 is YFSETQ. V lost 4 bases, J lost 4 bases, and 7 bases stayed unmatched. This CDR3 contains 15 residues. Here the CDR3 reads CASSPDPSGRETQYF. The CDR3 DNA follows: TGCGCCAGCAGCCCGGACCCTAGCGGGAGAGAGACCCAGTACTTC.

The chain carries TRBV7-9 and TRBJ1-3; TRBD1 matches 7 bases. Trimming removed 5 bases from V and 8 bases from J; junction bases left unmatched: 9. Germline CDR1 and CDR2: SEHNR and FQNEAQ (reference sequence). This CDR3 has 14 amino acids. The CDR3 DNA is TGTGCCAGCAGCCGGTTGACAGGGATGCACACCATATATTTT. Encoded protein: CASSRLTGMHTIYF.